The sequence of this TCR beta chain was determined in a study of cytomegalovirus exposure and HLA in healthy donors (dated by TCRdb to about 2017). Looking at the study overall: An earlier analysis of more than 550 of the donors reported about 280 Gb of sequence data and 95 million to 140 million unique TCR beta sequences obtained from about 170 million T cells. Approximately 310 gigabases of sequencing data and 78 million or so unique TCR sequences were included in an early release covering about 620 HLA-typed donors. Of the 300 to 500 genotyped donors, 81% were placed in the genetic ancestry cluster associated with self-reported Caucasian donors. The study was designed to test whether signatures of past pathogen exposure could be identified by cataloging public T cell receptors. The study profiled the T cell repertoires of some 610 subjects by immunosequencing and related them to cytomegalovirus serostatus. A separate validation cohort of 100 to 150 different subjects was used in addition to the approximately 640-subject first cohort. High-throughput TCR immunosequencing, statistical association of individual TCRs with disease status, and machine learning were combined to predict cytomegalovirus infection status. A later analysis re-examined previously published TCR beta repertoires from hundreds of donors and added high-resolution HLA genotyping to investigate patterns of TCR occurrence. Rather than using new phenotypic data, the later analysis identified candidate immune exposures from TCR beta sequences and from how often those sequences occurred across donors. An earlier analysis of approximately 630 of the donors applied high-throughput TCR beta sequencing to assess whether each TCR beta V gene segment acted as functional or pseudogenic. Alongside the repertoire data, information on donor age, sex, ethnicity and CMV serostatus was compiled. Genome-wide SNP genotypes for about 65% of the roughly 670 donors were used in a later genetic analysis, which treated that subset as a discovery cohort. Every discovery cohort repertoire had been produced on one sequencing platform. Class I and class II HLA loci were covered by the typing at four-digit resolution. The number of typed donors differed by locus: about 620-640 for A, B, C, DRB1 and DQB1; 500 to 550 for DQA1; roughly 600 for DPA1; and 450 to 480 for DPB1. Five DR-DQ haplotypes were treated as single units for association and clustering because of strong linkage in the cohort. Among a few hundred genotyped donors of the cohort, an average of approximately 230,000 unique TCR beta nucleotide sequences were sequenced per donor, roughly 18% of them non-productive. General conclusions and limits of the study: Compared with the approximately 670-donor mean, donors in an Asian-associated ancestry cluster had fewer N-insertions in productive TCRs, according to a later genetic analysis. A group of highly shared sequence variants was considered likely to be a technical artifact of the sequencing pipeline. Sequencing depth was assumed to be roughly uniform across donors in the presence/absence analyses, though that assumption may not hold. A further reported finding was that TCR beta sequences accurately predicted the HLA-A and HLA-B alleles for most subjects in the first cohort. Cytomegalovirus status was reported to be diagnosed by the classifier with high specificity and sensitivity in both the original and validation cohorts. Compared with equally common non-associated chains, HLA-associated TCR beta chains in a later analysis were more clonally expanded and had lower generation probabilities. An association between a missense DCLRE1C variant and V-gene and J-gene trimming of TCR beta chains was found in a later genetic analysis and replicated in an independent cohort. The earlier analysis of about 600 of the donors excluded over 15 rarely observed V segments, including chromosome 9 orphons, because counts were too low. A later analysis associated 16,951 TCR beta sequences with specific HLA alleles at a false discovery rate of 0.05. Some IMGT-functional V segments, including TRBV6-2 and TRBV6-3, could not be told apart with the 87-base-pair reads, so those segments were excluded. The only immune exposure information available for the cohort was CMV serostatus. Most TCR sequences were seen in very few donors, while some public TCRs were found in many individuals. Because some donors lacked HLA typing at each locus, the association tests relied only on the typed subset. Several of the top co-occurrence clusters appeared to be linked to parvovirus B19, influenza, CMV and Epstein-Barr virus, according to a later analysis. A later analysis found that most CMV-associated TCR beta chains appeared HLA-restricted, with HLA associations seemingly driven largely by CMV exposure. In a later analysis, TCR association rates were found to vary across HLA loci, with the most associated TCRs seen for DRB1 alleles and the fewest for HLA-C alleles. Only TCR beta chains were sequenced in this cohort, and the absence of alpha or paired-chain data limited detectable features. According to the authors, the approach could potentially be generalized to other disease states and immunological phenotypes. Linkage disequilibrium might explain the correlated functional status among segregating V segments, but an unknown experimental factor could not be ruled out. In vitro tests confirmed that a few of the cytomegalovirus-associated TCR beta chains recognize cytomegalovirus antigens. Strong co-occurrence of HLA alleles, especially DR and DQ, made assigning TCR associations to individual alleles difficult. Broadly in line with IMGT annotations, most TCR beta V segments showed up in productive rearrangements about 90% or about 30% of the time in an earlier analysis of several hundred of the donors. The study listed 150 to 200 TCR beta chains as associated with cytomegalovirus.

In total, 600 or so healthy bone marrow donors made up the cohort. At the time of sampling, all cohort members were nominally healthy, though unrecorded immune exposures were likely present. The donor was CMV seropositive and was included in the group of 250 to 350 seropositive cohort members. Each donor provided a peripheral blood sample, and peripheral blood mononuclear cells were used for TCR beta sequencing. The Qiagen DNeasy Blood Extraction Kit was used to extract genomic DNA from the blood cell samples. As concerns this clone: This clone's antigen is unknown. Base qualities were left out, and no much larger clone turns up one base away.

From its cysteine to its phenylalanine, the CDR3 spans 15 amino acids. The CDR3 DNA has 45 bases and is translated from base 1. Reading the germline V gene gives CDR1 MNHNS and CDR2 SASEGT. Trimming costs V 7 bases and J 0 bases, and their ends lie 13 bases apart. The library was built by means of the immunoSEQ multiplex PCR assay. The multiplex PCR relied on a mix of 60 forward primers for TCR Vbeta segments and 13 reverse primers for TCR Jbeta segments. Amplification of the CDR3 region of rearranged TCR beta genes was performed with a multiplex PCR assay on genomic DNA. The Illumina HiSeq System was used to sequence the amplified TCR beta libraries as 87-base-pair reads. As for the original processing: A later analysis counted about 80 million unique TCR beta chains across the 666 repertoires, and 9.5 million to 11 million of these chains were shared by at least two donors. Raw reads were error-corrected and collapsed into unique sequences by a nearest-neighbor algorithm in which closely related sequences were merged to remove PCR and sequencing errors. To assign V, D and J gene segments, CDR3 sequences were aligned to IMGT reference sequences. For a sequence to be retained, a match of at least six nucleotides to both a V gene segment and a J gene segment was required. Rearrangements were classified as productive when the CDR3 lacked stop codons and remained in frame with V and J, and all other rearrangements were classified as non-productive. Following IMGT convention, CDR3 was defined as the stretch from the second conserved V-encoded cysteine to the conserved J-encoded phenylalanine. In an earlier analysis of around 570 of the donors, sequences lacking an unambiguous match to a single V gene segment were excluded. An earlier analysis of a few hundred of the donors classified V segments as functional when productive rearrangements were above 56.7% and as segregating when the standard deviation between donors was above 5%. A statistical classification framework was developed to diagnose cytomegalovirus status using the catalog of TCR beta chain sequences. V and J gene assignment, in a later analysis, came from comparing TCR nucleotide sequences with IMGT/GENE-DB human TR gene sequences. Using the TCRdist pipeline, a later analysis assigned CDR3 sequences along with most-parsimonious VDJ recombination scenarios. In a later analysis, each TCR beta chain was defined by its CDR3 amino acid sequence together with its V-gene family, and reads without a unique V-gene family were excluded. In a later analysis, several hundred highly shared, low-generation-probability nucleotide sequences were removed to address suspected cross-contamination and a sequencing artifact. In a later analysis, a clonal expansion index for each public chain was calculated from normalized within-repertoire ranks of inferred template counts. In a later analysis, generation probabilities were computed with a VDJ recombination model fitted to out-of-frame rearrangements, and the resulting probabilities were checked against IGoR. In a later analysis, hypergeometric tests were used to score TCR-TCR, TCR-HLA and TCR-CMV co-occurrence, with a repertoire-size bias correction applied to TCR pairs. In a later analysis, false discovery rates were estimated by permuting HLA or CMV assignments 20 times. In a later analysis, co-occurring TCRs were grouped using DBSCAN, and TCRdist sequence similarity was added for clustering within HLA-allele-positive subsets. Co-occurrence clustering excluded repertoires with fewer than 30,000 or more than 120,000 public chains, plus five with anomalous nucleotide sharing. The clones in this table, taken by TCRdb from immuneACCESS, are in-frame only. Not every clone is retained; where verified, under half of the shortfall comes from an unresolved V gene, and the cause of the rest is unknown. Clonal size and the V and J genes are those of that table, whereas D and trimming came from the DNA. The sample table records tens of thousands of clones; approximately 81% of these occur just once. Of the sample, more than 5.5% is held by the ten largest clones.

This clonotype was obtained from a woman aged 45-60 years in good health and CMV-seropositive. The V and J segments used are TRBV6-1 and TRBJ1-3; the D region possibly corresponds to TRBD1 (6 bases align). Sequencing was carried out using PBMCs. The nucleotide sequence reads TGTGCCAGCACCGGGAGGGGGGACTCTGGAAACACCATATATTTT. Its translation reads: CASTGRGDSGNTIYF.